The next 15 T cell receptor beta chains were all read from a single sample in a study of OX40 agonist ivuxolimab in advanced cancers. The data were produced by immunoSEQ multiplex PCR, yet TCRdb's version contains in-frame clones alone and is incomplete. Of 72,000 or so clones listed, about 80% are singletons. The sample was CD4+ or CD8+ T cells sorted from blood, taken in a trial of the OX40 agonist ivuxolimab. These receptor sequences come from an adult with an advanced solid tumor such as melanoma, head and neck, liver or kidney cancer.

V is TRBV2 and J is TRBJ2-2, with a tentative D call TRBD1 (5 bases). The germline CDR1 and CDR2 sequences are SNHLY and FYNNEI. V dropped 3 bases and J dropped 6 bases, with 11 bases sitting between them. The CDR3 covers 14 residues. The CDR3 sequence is CASSEFRGPGELFF. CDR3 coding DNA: TGTGCCAGCAGTGAGTTTAGGGGCCCCGGGGAGCTGTTTTTT.

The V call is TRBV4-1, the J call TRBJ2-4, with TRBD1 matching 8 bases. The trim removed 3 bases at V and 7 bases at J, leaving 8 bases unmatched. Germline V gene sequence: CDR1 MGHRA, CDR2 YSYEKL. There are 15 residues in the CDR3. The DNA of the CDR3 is TGCGCCAGCAGCCAGTTACTGGACAGGGCGAACATTCAGTACTTC. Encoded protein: CASSQLLDRANIQYF.

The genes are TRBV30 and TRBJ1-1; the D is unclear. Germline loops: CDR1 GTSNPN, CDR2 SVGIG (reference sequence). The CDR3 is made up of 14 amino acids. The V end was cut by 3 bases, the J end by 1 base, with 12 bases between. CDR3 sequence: CAWRRYRGNTEAFF. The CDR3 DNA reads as TGTGCCTGGAGGAGGTACAGAGGGAACACTGAAGCTTTCTTT.

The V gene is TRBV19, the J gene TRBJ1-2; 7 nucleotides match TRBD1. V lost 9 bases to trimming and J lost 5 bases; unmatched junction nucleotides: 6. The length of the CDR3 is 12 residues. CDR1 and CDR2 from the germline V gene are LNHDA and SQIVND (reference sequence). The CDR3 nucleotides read TGTGCCAGCAACAGGGGAGGGTATGGCTACACCTTC. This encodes CASNRGGYGYTF.

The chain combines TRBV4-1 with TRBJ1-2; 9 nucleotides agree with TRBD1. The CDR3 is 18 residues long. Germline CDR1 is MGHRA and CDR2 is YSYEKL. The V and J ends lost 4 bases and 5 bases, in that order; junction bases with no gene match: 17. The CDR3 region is CASSPRDRAPITAYGYTF. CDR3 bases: TGCGCCAGCAGCCCCCGGGACAGGGCCCCGATTACCGCATATGGCTACACCTTC.

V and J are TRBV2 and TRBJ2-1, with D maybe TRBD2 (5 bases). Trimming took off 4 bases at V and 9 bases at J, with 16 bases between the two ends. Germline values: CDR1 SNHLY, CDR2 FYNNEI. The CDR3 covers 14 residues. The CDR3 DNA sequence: TGTGCCAGCAGTGTGGCAGCCAAGGCGGGTGAGCAGTTCTTC. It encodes CASSVAAKAGEQFF.

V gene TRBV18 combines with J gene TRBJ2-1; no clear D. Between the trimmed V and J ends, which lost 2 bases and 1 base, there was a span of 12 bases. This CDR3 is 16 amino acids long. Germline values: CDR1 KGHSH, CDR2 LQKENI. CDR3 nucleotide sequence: TGTGCCAGCTCACCAGGTGGTCGGGCATCCTACAATGAGCAGTTCTTC. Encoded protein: CASSPGGRASYNEQFF.

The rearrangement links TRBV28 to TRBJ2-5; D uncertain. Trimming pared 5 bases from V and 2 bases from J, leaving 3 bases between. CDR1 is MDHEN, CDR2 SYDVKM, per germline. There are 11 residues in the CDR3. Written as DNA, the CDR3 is TGTGCCAGCAGTGAACAAGAGACCCAGTACTTC. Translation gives CASSEQETQYF.

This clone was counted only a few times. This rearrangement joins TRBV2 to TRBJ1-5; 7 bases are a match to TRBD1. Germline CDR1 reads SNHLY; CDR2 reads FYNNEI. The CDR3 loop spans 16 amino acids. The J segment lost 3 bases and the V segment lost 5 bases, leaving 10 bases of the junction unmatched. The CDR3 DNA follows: TGTGCCAGCAGTAGGTATCAGGGGGGCTTCAATCAGCCCCAGCATTTT. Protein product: CASSRYQGGFNQPQHF.

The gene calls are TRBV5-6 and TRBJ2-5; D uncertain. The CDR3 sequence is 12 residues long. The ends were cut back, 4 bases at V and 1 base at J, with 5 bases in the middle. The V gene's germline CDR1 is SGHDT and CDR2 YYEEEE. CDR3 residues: CASSTGQETQYF. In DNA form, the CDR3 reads TGTGCCAGCAGCACCGGCCAAGAGACCCAGTACTTC. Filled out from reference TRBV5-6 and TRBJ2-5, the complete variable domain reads DAGVTQSPTHLIKTRGQQVTLRCSPKSGHDTVSWYQQALGQGPQFIFQYYEEEERQRGNFPDRFSGHQFPNYSSELNVNALLLGDSALYLCASSTGQETQYFGPGTRLLVL.

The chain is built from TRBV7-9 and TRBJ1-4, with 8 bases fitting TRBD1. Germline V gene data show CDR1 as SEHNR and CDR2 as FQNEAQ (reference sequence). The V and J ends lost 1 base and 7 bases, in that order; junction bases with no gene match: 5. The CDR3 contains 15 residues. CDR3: CASSLEGTGGEKLFF. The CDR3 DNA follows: TGTGCCAGCAGCTTAGAAGGGACAGGCGGTGAAAAACTGTTTTTT.

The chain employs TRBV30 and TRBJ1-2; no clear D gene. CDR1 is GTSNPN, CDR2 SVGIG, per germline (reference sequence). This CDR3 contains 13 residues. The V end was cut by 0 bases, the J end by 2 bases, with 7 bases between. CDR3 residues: CAWSVPPNYGYTF. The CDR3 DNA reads TGTGCCTGGAGTGTACCCCCAAACTATGGCTACACCTTC.

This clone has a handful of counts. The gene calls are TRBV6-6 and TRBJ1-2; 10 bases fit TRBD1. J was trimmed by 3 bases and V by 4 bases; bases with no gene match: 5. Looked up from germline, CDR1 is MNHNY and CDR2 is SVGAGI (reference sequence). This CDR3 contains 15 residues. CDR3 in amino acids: CASSSGTGVHYGYTF. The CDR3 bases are TGTGCCAGCAGTTCTGGGACAGGGGTTCACTATGGCTACACCTTC.

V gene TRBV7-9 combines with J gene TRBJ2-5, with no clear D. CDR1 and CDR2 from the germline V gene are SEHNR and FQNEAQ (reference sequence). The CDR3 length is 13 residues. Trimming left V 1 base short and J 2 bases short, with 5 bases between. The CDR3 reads CASSLEGQETQYF. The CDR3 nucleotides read TGTGCCAGCAGCTTAGAAGGTCAAGAGACCCAGTACTTC.

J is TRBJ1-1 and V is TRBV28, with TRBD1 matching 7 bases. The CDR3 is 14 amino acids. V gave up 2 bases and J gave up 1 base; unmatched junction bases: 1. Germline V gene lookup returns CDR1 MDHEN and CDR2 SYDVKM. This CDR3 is CASSLQGGNTEAFF. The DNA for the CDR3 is TGTGCCAGCAGTTTACAGGGGGGGAACACTGAAGCTTTCTTT. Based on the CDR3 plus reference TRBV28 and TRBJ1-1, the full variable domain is DVKVTQSSRYLVKRTGEKVFLECVQDMDHENMFWYRQDPGLGLRLIYFSYDVKMKEKGDIPEGYSVSREKKERFSLILESASTNQTSMYLCASSLQGGNTEAFFGQGTRLTVV.